The 17 T cell receptor beta chains in this list originate from one sample, sequenced in a study of shared clonotypes between healthy human individuals. The data were produced by immunoSEQ multiplex PCR, yet TCRdb's version contains in-frame clones alone and is incomplete. This table has roughly 2.5 million clones, more than 90% appearing once. Sequencing input: naive CD4+ T cells sorted from blood. This sample's subset: CD45RA+ positively selected. These receptors all stem from a man between 18 and 35 years old in good health.

The chain uses TRBV18 and TRBJ1-2; D remains ambiguous. CDR3 size: 14 residues. Trimming cost V 2 bases and J 3 bases, with 10 bases left between them. CDR1 and CDR2 from the germline V gene are KGHSH and LQKENI. The CDR3 nucleotides read TGTGCCAGCTCACCAGGGAGGGATCACTATGGCTACACCTTC. This translates into CASSPGRDHYGYTF.

V gene TRBV6-1 combines with J gene TRBJ2-7, with D maybe TRBD1 (6 bases). V was trimmed by 5 bases and J by 5 bases, leaving 16 bases between them. The CDR3 is 14 residues long. CDR1 and CDR2 (germline): MNHNS, SASEGT. The CDR3 DNA sequence: TGTGCCAGCAGTCCTCGACAGGCCAAAGACGAGCAGTACTTC. Amino acids: CASSPRQAKDEQYF.

This clone was counted once. The CDR3 is CASSFRDRYEAFF. The CDR3 nucleotides read TGTGCCAGCAGTTTCCGGGACAGATATGAAGCTTTCTTT. This rearrangement joins TRBV27 to TRBJ1-1, with 7 bases that match TRBD1. The CDR3 covers 13 residues. The germline CDR1 and CDR2 sequences are MNHEY and SMNVEV (reference sequence). Trimming at V came to 3 bases and at J to 7 bases, leaving 5 bases not matched to a gene.

The genes are TRBV28 and TRBJ1-2; D is unresolved. The CDR3 has 15 amino acids. V shed 6 bases and J shed 0 bases, with 14 bases lying between them. Germline V lookup: CDR1 MDHEN, CDR2 SYDVKM. CDR3 coding DNA: TGTGCCAGCAGGCCCACCGGACGAACTAACTATGGCTACACCTTC. The encoded protein is CASRPTGRTNYGYTF.

The chain recombines TRBV27 with TRBJ2-7; 13 positions agree with TRBD2. J was trimmed by 4 bases and V by 5 bases; bases with no gene match: 5. Germline loops: CDR1 MNHEY, CDR2 SMNVEV (reference sequence). The CDR3 consists of 15 residues. CDR3 DNA: TGTGCCAGCAGTACGGGACTAGCGGGAAGATACGAGCAGTACTTC. It encodes CASSTGLAGRYEQYF.

Remarks on this clone: The sample carries other DNA sequences with the same CDR3. This chain connects TRBV30 to TRBJ2-1; tentatively, D is TRBD2 (6 bases). Trimming cost V 0 bases and J 9 bases, with 6 bases left between them. The germline V gene encodes CDR1 GTSNPN and CDR2 SVGIG (reference sequence). This CDR3 region has 11 residues. The CDR3 here is CAWSVGGEQFF. DNA of the CDR3: TGTGCCTGGAGTGTCGGGGGTGAGCAGTTCTTC.

The CDR3 DNA follows: TGCGCCAGCAGCTCCGGACAGAAGAACACTGAAGCTTTCTTT. Translated: CASSSGQKNTEAFF. The V gene is TRBV4-1, the J gene TRBJ1-1, with D tentatively TRBD1 (6 bases). V was trimmed by 5 bases and J by 1 base, leaving 11 bases between them. The CDR3 has 14 amino acids. The germline CDR1 and CDR2 sequences are MGHRA and YSYEKL.

V and J are TRBV18 and TRBJ2-2; 8 bases align to TRBD1. The germline V gene has CDR1 KGHSH and CDR2 LQKENI. V was pared by 4 bases and J by 6 bases, with 4 bases of the junction left unmatched. The CDR3 has 14 residues. In DNA, the CDR3 is TGTGCCAGCTCACGCCAGGGGGCGGCCGGGGAGCTGTTTTTT. Translation: CASSRQGAAGELFF.

The chain uses TRBV5-4 and TRBJ2-7; 11 bases are a match to TRBD2. Trimming at V came to 4 bases and at J to 4 bases, leaving 10 bases not matched to a gene. This CDR3 is 16 amino acids long. Per germline, CDR1 SGHNT and CDR2 YYREEE (reference sequence). CDR3 bases: TGTGCCAGCAGCCCCGGACTAGCGGGCCTCGGGTACGAGCAGTACTTC. This translates into CASSPGLAGLGYEQYF.

The chain combines TRBV7-8 with TRBJ2-4; D ambiguous. This CDR3 comprises 15 residues. Deletions cut 5 bases from V and 0 bases from J, with 11 bases between. Germline CDR1 SGHVS, CDR2 FQNEAQ. As DNA, the CDR3 is TGTGCCAGCAGCCCCTGGGGTCTAGCCAAAAACATTCAGTACTTC. Translation: CASSPWGLAKNIQYF.

This clone has just one count. The gene calls are TRBV30 and TRBJ1-5; 10 positions agree with TRBD1. V gave up 0 bases and J gave up 6 bases; unmatched junction bases: 5. CDR1 and CDR2 from the germline V gene are GTSNPN and SVGIG (reference sequence). The CDR3 is made up of 15 amino acids. The CDR3 spells CAWSVRTGGSQPQHF. The CDR3 DNA reads as TGTGCCTGGAGTGTACGGACAGGGGGTTCTCAGCCCCAGCATTTT.

The chain couples TRBV19 to TRBJ1-5; maybe TRBD1 (6 bases). Trimming removed 2 bases from V and 0 bases from J, with 11 bases in between. This CDR3 spans 16 amino acids. From germline, CDR1 is LNHDA and CDR2 SQIVND (reference sequence). CDR3 in amino acids: CASSIITGNSNQPQHF. The CDR3 DNA reads as TGTGCCAGTAGTATAATCACAGGGAATAGCAATCAGCCCCAGCATTTT.

This clone was counted a few times. Within the sample, other DNA sequences also encode this same CDR3. V gene TRBV29-1 combines with J gene TRBJ1-1, with TRBD1 identical over 8 bases. The J segment lost 1 base and the V segment lost 7 bases, leaving 2 bases of the junction unmatched. The germline V gene has CDR1 SQVTM and CDR2 ANQGSEA. The CDR3 covers 12 residues. CDR3 protein: CSGGQGNTEAFF. CDR3 in DNA: TGCAGCGGTGGACAGGGGAACACTGAAGCTTTCTTT.

The J gene is TRBJ2-5, the V gene TRBV27; TRBD2 aligns across 8 bases. J was trimmed by 5 bases and V by 6 bases; bases with no gene match: 8. The CDR3 spans 14 residues. CDR1 is MNHEY and CDR2 is SMNVEV in the germline V gene (reference sequence). The CDR3 DNA is TGTGCCAGCAGACTTAGCGGGACCGGCGAGACCCAGTACTTC. Protein sequence: CASRLSGTGETQYF.

V and J are TRBV10-3 and TRBJ2-7; 7 nucleotides align to TRBD1. The germline V gene has CDR1 ENHRY and CDR2 SYGVKD. V shed 4 bases, J shed 0 bases, and the junction held 9 bases outside the gene matches. This CDR3 contains 16 residues. This CDR3 reads CAISGVTGTVSYEQYF. As DNA, the CDR3 is TGTGCCATCAGTGGGGTTACCGGGACAGTCTCCTACGAGCAGTACTTC.

This clone was observed a handful of times. This chain joins TRBV2 and TRBJ1-6; D gene unclear. CDR1 and CDR2 from the germline V gene are SNHLY and FYNNEI. The CDR3 loop spans 15 amino acids. V was shortened by 7 bases and J by 0 bases, with 10 bases between the two germline ends. In DNA, the CDR3 is TGTGCCAGCATCCCGGAAGCCTCCTATAATTCACCCCTCCACTTT. It yields the protein CASIPEASYNSPLHF.

This clone was observed a few times. This chain joins TRBV29-1 and TRBJ1-2, with TRBD1 matching 7 bases. The CDR3 extends over 15 amino acids. Germline-derived CDR1 and CDR2 are SQVTM and ANQGSEA. V lost 3 bases to trimming and J lost 1 base; unmatched junction nucleotides: 8. The CDR3 here is CSVDEDRDGNYGYTF. The DNA for the CDR3 is TGCAGCGTTGATGAAGACAGGGACGGTAACTATGGCTACACCTTC.